These 4 T cell receptor beta chains came from one sample sequenced in a study of T-cell reconstitution after alpha-beta-depleted transplantation in children. Study-level points and caveats: Reportedly, alpha-beta T cells present about two months post-transplant originated from several hundred expanded clones of graft origin.

TCRbeta library preparation incorporated unique molecular identifiers. TCRdb re-analysed the PCR reads in MiXCR, keeping a single row per CDR3 protein. The profile shows approximately 34,000 distinct CDR3 sequences, under 7.5% of them singletons. No antigen is known for these receptors. The input for sequencing was peripheral blood, taken 60 days after TCRalphabeta/CD19-depleted stem cell transplant. Every receptor here comes from a child under three years old who had a stem cell transplant for acute myeloid leukemia, so the T cells may come from the graft donor.

This clonotype has a count of ten or more. The chain uses TRBV9 and TRBJ2-5, with D possibly TRBD2 on 6 matching bases. The germline V gene has CDR1 SGDLS and CDR2 YYNGEE. Trimming shortened V by 3 bases and J by 5 bases, and 11 bases separated the two germline ends. The CDR3 runs to 13 residues. This chain's CDR3 is CASSEGRWETQYF. CDR3 DNA: TGTGCCAGCAGCGAGGGGAGGTGGGAGACCCAGTACTTC. The full variable domain, its missing parts supplied by reference TRBV9 and TRBJ2-5, is DSGVTQTPKHLITATGQRVTLRCSPRSGDLSVYWYQQSLDQGLQFLIQYYNGEERAKGNILERFSAQQFPDLHSELNLSSLELGDSALYFCASSEGRWETQYFGPGTRLLVL.

This clonotype was seen at least ten times. The chain joins TRBV5-6 to TRBJ1-5, with D perhaps matching TRBD1 (6 bases). CDR1 and CDR2 (germline): SGHDT, YYEEEE. This CDR3 has 14 residues. V was pared by 1 base and J by 9 bases, with 14 bases between. The CDR3, as DNA: TGTGCCAGCAGCTTGAACGGGGGCCCCCCGCCCCAGCATTTT. Translated, it gives CASSLNGGPPPQHF.

This clonotype has a count of ten or more. This sequence joins TRBV4-3 and TRBJ2-7, with D perhaps TRBD2 (6 bases). The CDR3 loop spans 14 amino acids. Germline CDR1 is LGHNA and CDR2 is YSLEER. V shed 3 bases and J shed 0 bases, with 9 bases lying between them. CDR3 nucleotides: TGCGCCAGCAGCCACACCGGGGGCTCCTACGAGCAGTACTTC. This gives the protein CASSHTGGSYEQYF.

In this sample, this clonotype turned up many times. The chain links TRBV30 to TRBJ2-1; TRBD2 agrees at 8 bases. Germline V gene lookup returns CDR1 GTSNPN and CDR2 SVGIG (reference sequence). The CDR3 has 16 residues. The CDR3 is CALSSREGPPYNEQFF. The CDR3 DNA follows: TGTGCGCTTAGTTCTCGGGAGGGCCCCCCCTACAATGAGCAGTTCTTC.